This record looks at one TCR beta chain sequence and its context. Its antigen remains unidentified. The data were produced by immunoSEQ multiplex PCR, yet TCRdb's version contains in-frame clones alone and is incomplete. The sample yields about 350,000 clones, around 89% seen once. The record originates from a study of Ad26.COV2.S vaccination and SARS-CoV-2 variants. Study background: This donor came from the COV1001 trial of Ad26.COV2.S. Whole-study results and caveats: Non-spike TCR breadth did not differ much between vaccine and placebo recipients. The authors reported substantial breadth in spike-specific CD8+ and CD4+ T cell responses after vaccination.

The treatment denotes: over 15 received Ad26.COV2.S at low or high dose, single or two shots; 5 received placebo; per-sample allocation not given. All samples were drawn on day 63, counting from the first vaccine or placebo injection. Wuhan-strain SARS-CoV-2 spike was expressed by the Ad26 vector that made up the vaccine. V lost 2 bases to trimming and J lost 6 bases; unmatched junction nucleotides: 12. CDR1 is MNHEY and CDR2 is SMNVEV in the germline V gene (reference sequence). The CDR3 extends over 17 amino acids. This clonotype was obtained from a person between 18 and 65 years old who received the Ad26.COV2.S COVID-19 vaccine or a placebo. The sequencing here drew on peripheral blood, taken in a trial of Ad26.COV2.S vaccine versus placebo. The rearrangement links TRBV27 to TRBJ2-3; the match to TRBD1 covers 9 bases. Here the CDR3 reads CASSLQDRGRVRDTQYF. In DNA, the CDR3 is TGTGCCAGCAGTTTACAGGACAGGGGTCGGGTCCGGGATACGCAGTATTTT.